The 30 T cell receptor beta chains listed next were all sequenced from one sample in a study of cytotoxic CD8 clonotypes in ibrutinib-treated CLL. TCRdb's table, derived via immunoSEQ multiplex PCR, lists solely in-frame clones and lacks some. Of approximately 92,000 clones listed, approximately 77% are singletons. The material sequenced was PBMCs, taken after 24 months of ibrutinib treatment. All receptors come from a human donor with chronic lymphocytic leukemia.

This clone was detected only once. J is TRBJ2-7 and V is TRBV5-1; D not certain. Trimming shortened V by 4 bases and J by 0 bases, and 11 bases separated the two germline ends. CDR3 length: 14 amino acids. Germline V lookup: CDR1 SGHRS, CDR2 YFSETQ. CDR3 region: CASSPPDTSYEQYF. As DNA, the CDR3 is TGCGCCAGCAGCCCCCCTGATACCTCCTACGAGCAGTACTTC.

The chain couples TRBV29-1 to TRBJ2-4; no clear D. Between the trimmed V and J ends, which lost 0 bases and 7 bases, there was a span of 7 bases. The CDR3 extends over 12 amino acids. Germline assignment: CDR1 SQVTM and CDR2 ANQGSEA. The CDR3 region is CSVEDAGNIQYF. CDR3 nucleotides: TGCAGCGTTGAAGACGCCGGTAACATTCAGTACTTC.

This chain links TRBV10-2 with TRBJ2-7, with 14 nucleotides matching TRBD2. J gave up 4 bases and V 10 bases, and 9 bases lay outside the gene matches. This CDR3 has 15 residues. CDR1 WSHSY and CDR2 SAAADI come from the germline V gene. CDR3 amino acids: CATTPGTSGSYEQYF. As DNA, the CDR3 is TGCGCCACCACTCCAGGGACTAGCGGGAGTTACGAGCAGTACTTC.

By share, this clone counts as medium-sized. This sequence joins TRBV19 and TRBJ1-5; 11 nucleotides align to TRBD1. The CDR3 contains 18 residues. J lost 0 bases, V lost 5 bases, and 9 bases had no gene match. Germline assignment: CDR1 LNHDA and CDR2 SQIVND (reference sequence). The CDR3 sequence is CASSPLGQGANSNQPQHF. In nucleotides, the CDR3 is TGTGCCAGTAGTCCCTTAGGACAGGGGGCGAATAGCAATCAGCCCCAGCATTTT.

The CDR3 DNA sequence: TGCGCCAGCAGCCTACAGGGGGGTACCGGGGAGCCCCAGCATTTT. Protein product: CASSLQGGTGEPQHF. The gene calls are TRBV5-1 and TRBJ1-5, with 8 bases lining up with TRBD1. Germline V gene lookup returns CDR1 SGHRS and CDR2 YFSETQ. This CDR3 spans 15 amino acids. Unmatched junction bases numbered 11, after V lost 4 bases and J lost 8 bases.

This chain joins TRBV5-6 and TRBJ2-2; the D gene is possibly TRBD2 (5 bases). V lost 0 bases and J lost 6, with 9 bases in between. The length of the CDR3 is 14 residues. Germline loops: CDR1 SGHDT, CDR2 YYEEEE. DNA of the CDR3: TGTGCCAGCAGCTTGGGGCTAGCCCCCGGGGAGCTGTTTTTT. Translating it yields CASSLGLAPGELFF.

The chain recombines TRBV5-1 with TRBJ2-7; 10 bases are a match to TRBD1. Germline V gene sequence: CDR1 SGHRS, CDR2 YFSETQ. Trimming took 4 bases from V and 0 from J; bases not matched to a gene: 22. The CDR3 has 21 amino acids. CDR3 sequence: CASSRGQGGSLSRAYSYEQYF. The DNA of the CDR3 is TGCGCCAGCAGCCGTGGACAGGGGGGAAGTTTGTCGCGGGCCTACTCCTACGAGCAGTACTTC. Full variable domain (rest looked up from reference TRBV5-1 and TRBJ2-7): KAGVTQTPRYLIKTRGQQVTLSCSPISGHRSVSWYQQTPGQGLQFLFEYFSETQRNKGNFPGRFSGRQFSNSRSEMNVSTLELGDSALYLCASSRGQGGSLSRAYSYEQYFGPGTRLTVT.

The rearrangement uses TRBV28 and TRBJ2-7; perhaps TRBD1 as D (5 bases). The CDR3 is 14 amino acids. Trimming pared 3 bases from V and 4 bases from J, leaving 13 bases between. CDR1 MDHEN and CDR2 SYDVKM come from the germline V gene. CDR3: CASSFSGNEYEQYF. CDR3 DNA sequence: TGTGCCAGCAGTTTCTCAGGGAATGAGTACGAGCAGTACTTC.

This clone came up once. CDR3 coding DNA: TGTGCCAGCAGCTTAAACCCGAACACTGAAGCTTTCTTT. Amino acid sequence: CASSLNPNTEAFF. The V gene is TRBV11-1, the J gene TRBJ1-1; D is ambiguous. Trimming removed 2 bases at V and 1 base at J, with 5 bases between. The CDR3 is made up of 13 amino acids. CDR1 SGHAT and CDR2 FQDESV come from the germline V gene (reference sequence). Filled out from reference TRBV11-1 and TRBJ1-1, the complete variable domain reads EAEVAQSPRYKITEKSQAVAFWCDPISGHATLYWYRQILGQGPELLVQFQDESVVDDSQLPKDRFSAERLKGVDSTLKIQPAELGDSAMYLCASSLNPNTEAFFGQGTRLTVV.

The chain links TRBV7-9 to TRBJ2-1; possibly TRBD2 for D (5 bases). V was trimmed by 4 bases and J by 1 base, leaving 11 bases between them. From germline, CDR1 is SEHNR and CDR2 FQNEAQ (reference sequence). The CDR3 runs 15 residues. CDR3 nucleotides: TGTGCCAGCAGCTCTCATAGACTATCCTACAATGAGCAGTTCTTC. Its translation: CASSSHRLSYNEQFF.

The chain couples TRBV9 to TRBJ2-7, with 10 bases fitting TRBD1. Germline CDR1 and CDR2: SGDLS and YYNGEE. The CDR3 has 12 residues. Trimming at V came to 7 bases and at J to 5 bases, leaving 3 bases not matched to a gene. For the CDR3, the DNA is TGTGCCAGCTCCGGGACAGGGGACGAGCAGTACTTC. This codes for CASSGTGDEQYF.

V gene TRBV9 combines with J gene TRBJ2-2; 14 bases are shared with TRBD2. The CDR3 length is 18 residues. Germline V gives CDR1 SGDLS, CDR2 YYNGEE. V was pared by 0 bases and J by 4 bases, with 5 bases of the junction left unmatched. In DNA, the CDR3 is TGTGCCAGCAGCGTAGCTGAGACTAGCGGGAGGGGCACCGGGGAGCTGTTTTTT. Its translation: CASSVAETSGRGTGELFF.

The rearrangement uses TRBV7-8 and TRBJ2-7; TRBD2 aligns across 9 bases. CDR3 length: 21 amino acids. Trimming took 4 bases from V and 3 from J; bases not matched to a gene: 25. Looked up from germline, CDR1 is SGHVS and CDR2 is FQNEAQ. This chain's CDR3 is CASSSSERGTSLPMGLYEQYF. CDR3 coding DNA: TGTGCCAGCAGCTCCTCAGAAAGGGGGACTAGCCTACCTATGGGCCTCTACGAGCAGTACTTC.

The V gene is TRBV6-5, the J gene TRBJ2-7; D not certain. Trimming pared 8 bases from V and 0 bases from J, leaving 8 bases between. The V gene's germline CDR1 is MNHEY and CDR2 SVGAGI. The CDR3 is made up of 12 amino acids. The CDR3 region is CASGTDSYEQYF. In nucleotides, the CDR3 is TGTGCCAGCGGTACAGACTCCTACGAGCAGTACTTC.

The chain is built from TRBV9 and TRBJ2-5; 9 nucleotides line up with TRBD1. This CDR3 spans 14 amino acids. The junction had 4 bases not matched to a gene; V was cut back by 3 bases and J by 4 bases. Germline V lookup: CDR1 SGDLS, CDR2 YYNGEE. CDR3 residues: CASSGGQGTETQYF. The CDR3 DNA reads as TGTGCCAGCAGCGGAGGACAGGGGACAGAGACCCAGTACTTC.

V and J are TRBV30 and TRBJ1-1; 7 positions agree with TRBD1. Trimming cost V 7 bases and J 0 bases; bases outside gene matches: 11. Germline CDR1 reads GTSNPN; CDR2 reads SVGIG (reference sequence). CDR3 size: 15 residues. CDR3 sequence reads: CASDSAGGMNTEAFF. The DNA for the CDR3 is TGTGCCTCCGACAGCGCAGGGGGAATGAACACTGAAGCTTTCTTT.

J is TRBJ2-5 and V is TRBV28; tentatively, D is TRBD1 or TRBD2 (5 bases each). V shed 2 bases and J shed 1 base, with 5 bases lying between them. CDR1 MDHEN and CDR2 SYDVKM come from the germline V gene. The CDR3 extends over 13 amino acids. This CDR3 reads CASSLGGQETQYF. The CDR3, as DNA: TGTGCCAGCAGTTTAGGGGGCCAAGAGACCCAGTACTTC.

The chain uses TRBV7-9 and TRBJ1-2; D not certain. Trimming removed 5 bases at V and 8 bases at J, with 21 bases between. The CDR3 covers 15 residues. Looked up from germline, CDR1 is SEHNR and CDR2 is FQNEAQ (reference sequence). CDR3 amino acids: CASSLIQGPKEGYTF. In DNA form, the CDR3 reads TGTGCCAGCAGCCTAATACAAGGGCCCAAAGAGGGCTACACCTTC.

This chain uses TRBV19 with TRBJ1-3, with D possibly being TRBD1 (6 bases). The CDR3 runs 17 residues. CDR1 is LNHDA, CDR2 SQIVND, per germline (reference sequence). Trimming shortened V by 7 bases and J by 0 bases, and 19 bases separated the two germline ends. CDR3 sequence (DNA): TGTGCCAGTATGAGGACAGAAGGCTTCATCTCTGGAAACACCATATATTTT. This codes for CASMRTEGFISGNTIYF.

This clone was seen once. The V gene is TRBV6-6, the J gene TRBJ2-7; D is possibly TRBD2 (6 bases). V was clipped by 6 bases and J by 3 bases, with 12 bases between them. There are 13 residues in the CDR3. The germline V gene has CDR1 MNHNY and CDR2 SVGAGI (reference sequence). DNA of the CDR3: TGTGCCAGCAGCATAGCGGTTGGCTACGAGCAGTACTTC. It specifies CASSIAVGYEQYF.

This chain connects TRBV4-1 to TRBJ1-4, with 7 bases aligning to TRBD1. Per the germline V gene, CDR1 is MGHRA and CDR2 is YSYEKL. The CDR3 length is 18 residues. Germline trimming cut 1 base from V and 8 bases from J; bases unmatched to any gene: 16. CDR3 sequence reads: CASSQALDRQVVGEKLFF. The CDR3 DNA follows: TGCGCCAGCAGCCAAGCCTTGGACAGGCAAGTGGTAGGGGAAAAACTGTTTTTT.

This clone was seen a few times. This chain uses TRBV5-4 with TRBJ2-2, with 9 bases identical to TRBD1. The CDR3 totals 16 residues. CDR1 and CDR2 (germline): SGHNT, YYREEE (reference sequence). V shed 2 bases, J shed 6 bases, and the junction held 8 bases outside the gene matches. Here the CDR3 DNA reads TGTGCCAGCAGCTTCCCCGGGACAGGGTTATCCGGGGAGCTGTTTTTT. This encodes CASSFPGTGLSGELFF.

As DNA, the CDR3 is TGCGCCAGCAGCCAAGATAGAGAGGGAACTAGCACAGATACGCAGTATTTT. As protein: CASSQDREGTSTDTQYF. The chain is built from TRBV4-1 and TRBJ2-3, with D perhaps TRBD2 (5 bases). The CDR3 sequence is 17 residues long. The germline V gene encodes CDR1 MGHRA and CDR2 YSYEKL. Trimming cost V 0 bases and J 0 bases, with 13 bases left between them.

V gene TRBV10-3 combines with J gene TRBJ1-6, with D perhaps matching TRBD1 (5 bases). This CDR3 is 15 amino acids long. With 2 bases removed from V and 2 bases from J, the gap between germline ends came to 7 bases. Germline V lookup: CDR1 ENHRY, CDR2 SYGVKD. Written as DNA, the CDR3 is TGTGCCATCAGTGAGCGGGGACCCTATAATTCACCCCTCCACTTT. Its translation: CAISERGPYNSPLHF.

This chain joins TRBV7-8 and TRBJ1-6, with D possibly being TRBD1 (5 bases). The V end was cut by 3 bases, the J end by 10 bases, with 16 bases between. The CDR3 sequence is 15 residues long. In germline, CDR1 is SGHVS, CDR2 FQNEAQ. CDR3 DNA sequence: TGTGCCAGCAGCTTTCGCGGCACCGGGGACTCACCCCTCCACTTT. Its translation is CASSFRGTGDSPLHF. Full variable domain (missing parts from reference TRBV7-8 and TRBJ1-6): GAGVSQSPRYKVAKRGQDVALRCDPISGHVSLFWYQQALGQGPEFLTYFQNEAQLDKSGLPSDRFFAERPEGSVSTLKIQRTQQEDSAVYLCASSFRGTGDSPLHFGNGTRLTVT.

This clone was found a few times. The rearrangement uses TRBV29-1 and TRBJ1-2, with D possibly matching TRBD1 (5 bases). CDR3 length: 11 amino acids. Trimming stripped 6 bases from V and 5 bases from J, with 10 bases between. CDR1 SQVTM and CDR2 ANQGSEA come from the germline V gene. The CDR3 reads CSVGGVYGYTF. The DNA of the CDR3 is TGCAGCGTGGGAGGGGTTTATGGCTACACCTTC.

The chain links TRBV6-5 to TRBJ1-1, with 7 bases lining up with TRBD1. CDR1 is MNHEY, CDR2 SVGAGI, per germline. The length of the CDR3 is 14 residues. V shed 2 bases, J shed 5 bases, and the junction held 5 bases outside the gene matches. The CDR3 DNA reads TGTGCCAGCAGTTACGAAGGGGGCTCGACTGAAGCTTTCTTT. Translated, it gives CASSYEGGSTEAFF.

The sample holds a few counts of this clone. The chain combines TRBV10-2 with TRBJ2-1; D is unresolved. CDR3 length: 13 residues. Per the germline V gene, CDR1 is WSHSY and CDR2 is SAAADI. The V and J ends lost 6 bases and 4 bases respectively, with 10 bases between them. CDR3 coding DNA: TGCGCCAGCAGCACTGAGGTATACAATGAGCAGTTCTTC. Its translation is CASSTEVYNEQFF.

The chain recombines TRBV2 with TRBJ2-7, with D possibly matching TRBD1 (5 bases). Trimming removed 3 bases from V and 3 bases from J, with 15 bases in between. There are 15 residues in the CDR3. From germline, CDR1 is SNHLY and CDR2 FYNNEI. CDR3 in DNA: TGTGCCAGCAGTGAGTCCACAGGAGAATTCTACGAGCAGTACTTC. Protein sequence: CASSESTGEFYEQYF.

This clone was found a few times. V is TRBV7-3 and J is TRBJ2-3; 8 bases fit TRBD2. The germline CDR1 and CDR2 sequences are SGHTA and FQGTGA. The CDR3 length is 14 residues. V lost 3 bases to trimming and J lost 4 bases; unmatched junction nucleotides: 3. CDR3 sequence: CASSLGLGADTQYF. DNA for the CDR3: TGTGCCAGCAGCTTGGGACTAGGAGCAGATACGCAGTATTTT.